This T cell receptor (beta chain) was captured by sequencing in a study of long-term antiretroviral therapy in people with HIV. Study results and caveats: From the mid-2000s to the late 2010s, blood was obtained, possibly while participants received older ART regimens.

Comment on this clone: Its antigen remains unidentified.

The libraries were made with immunoSEQ v3.0 at survey level. Sequencing was directed toward roughly 40,000-55,000 T-cell genomes in each sample. The assay was immunoSEQ multiplex PCR, and TCRdb's table has in-frame clones only and misses some. Among about 28,000 clones listed, approximately 83% were seen once. Roughly 0.85-11 million cryopreserved PBMC were held in samples before DNA extraction. The receptor was isolated from a man aged 25-45 years with HIV. The sample here was unsorted PBMCs, taken 2.8 years after starting antiretroviral therapy.

The CDR3 spells CASSYDGTGLRYEQFF. CDR3 sequence (DNA): TGTGCCAGCAGTTACGACGGGACAGGGCTGAGGTATGAGCAGTTCTTC. The V and J genes are TRBV6-5 and TRBJ2-1; TRBD1 agrees at 9 bases. Unmatched junction bases numbered 10, after V lost 2 bases and J lost 8 bases. The germline gives CDR1 MNHEY, CDR2 SVGAGI. The CDR3 is 16 residues long.